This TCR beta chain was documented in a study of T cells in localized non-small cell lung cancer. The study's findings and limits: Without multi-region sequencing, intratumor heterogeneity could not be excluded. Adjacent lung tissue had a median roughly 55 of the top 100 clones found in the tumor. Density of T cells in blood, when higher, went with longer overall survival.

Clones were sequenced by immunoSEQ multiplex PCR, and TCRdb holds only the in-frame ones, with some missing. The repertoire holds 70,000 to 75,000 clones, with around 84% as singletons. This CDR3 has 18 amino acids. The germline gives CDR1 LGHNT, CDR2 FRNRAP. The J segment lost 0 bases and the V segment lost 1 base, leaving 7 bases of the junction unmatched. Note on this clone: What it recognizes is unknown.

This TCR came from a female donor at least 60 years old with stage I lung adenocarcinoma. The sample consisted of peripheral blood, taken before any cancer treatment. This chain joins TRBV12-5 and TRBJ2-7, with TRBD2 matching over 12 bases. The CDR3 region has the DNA TGTGCTAGTGGTTTGGGGGCGACTAGCGGGGGATCCTCCTACGAGCAGTACTTC. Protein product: CASGLGATSGGSSYEQYF.